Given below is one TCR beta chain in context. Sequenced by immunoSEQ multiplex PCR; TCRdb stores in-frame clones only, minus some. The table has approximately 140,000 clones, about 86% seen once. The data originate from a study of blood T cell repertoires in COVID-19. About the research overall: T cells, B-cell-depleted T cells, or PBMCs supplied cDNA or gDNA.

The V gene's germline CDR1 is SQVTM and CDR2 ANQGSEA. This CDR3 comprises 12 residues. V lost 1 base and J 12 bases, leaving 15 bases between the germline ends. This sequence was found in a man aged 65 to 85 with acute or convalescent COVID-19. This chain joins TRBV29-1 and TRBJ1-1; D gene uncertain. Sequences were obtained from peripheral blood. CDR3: CSVEGAGLKPFF. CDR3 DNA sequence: TGCAGCGTTGAAGGGGCGGGGTTGAAACCTTTCTTT.